There are a few counts of the clone carrying this T cell receptor (beta chain). Antigen specificity is unknown. The data were produced by immunoSEQ multiplex PCR, yet TCRdb's version contains in-frame clones alone and is incomplete. This table has over 50,000 clones, nearly 90% appearing once. These data are taken from a study of OX40 agonist ivuxolimab in advanced cancers. As for the study in general: Those enrolled were 80% to 85% male, with a mean age of 60 years and ages from about 20 to 79. Overall study results and limits: On average, a greater number of expanded clones characterised CD8+ T cells relative to CD4+.

The V gene end was trimmed by 5 bases and the J gene end by 4 bases; junction bases not matched to a gene: 7. Germline V gene lookup returns CDR1 SGHTA and CDR2 FQGTGA. The CDR3 consists of 14 residues. The V gene is TRBV7-3, the J gene TRBJ2-5; 7 nucleotides match TRBD1. The TCR comes from an adult with an advanced solid tumor such as melanoma, head and neck, liver or kidney cancer. The source material was CD4+ or CD8+ T cells sorted from blood, sampled in a trial of the OX40 agonist ivuxolimab. CDR3 sequence (DNA): TGTGCCAGCAGCCCCGACAGGGTGTCAGAGACCCAGTACTTC. This gives the protein CASSPDRVSETQYF.